The 14 T cell receptor beta chains in this list originate from one sample, sequenced in a study of T cell repertoires in cytomegalovirus infection. No antigens are known for them. TCRdb re-analysed the reads in MiXCR, keeping a single row per CDR3 protein. The repertoire holds 200,000 to 250,000 distinct CDR3 sequences, about 40% seen once, with more than 50% in the top ten. Here the sequenced sample was CD8+ T cells from cultured PBMCs, taken from culture after CMV antigen stimulation. Receptor source: a human donor in good health (CMV status not recorded). Some clones in this sample may be carry-over from other donors' samples.

The chain is built from TRBV7-9 and TRBJ2-1; 8 bases map to TRBD1. Germline loops: CDR1 SEHNR, CDR2 FQNEAQ (reference sequence). Unmatched junction bases numbered 11, after V lost 5 bases and J lost 5 bases. This CDR3 is 16 amino acids long. The CDR3 DNA sequence: TGTGCCAGCAGCCCCCGAGTTCGGGGACAGGACAATGAGCAGTTCTTC. Translation: CASSPRVRGQDNEQFF.

The chain has TRBV12-3 or TRBV12-4 and TRBJ1-4, with TRBD1 identical over 7 bases. This CDR3 comprises 13 residues. J was trimmed by 10 bases and V by 8 bases; bases with no gene match: 10. CDR3: CASSQRQGGKLFF. Written as DNA, the CDR3 is TGTGCCAGCTCGCAAAGACAGGGTGGAAAACTGTTTTTT.

This clonotype has more than one count but fewer than ten. The rearrangement joins TRBV4-2 to TRBJ2-7, with TRBD2 as a possible D gene (6 bases). Germline V gives CDR1 LGHNA, CDR2 YNFKEQ. The CDR3 has 16 residues. Trimming took off 1 base at V and 2 bases at J, with 15 bases between the two ends. Here the CDR3 reads CASSQGAAGRTYEQYF. DNA of the CDR3: TGTGCCAGCAGCCAAGGGGCGGCGGGACGGACCTACGAGCAGTACTTC.

The chain is built from TRBV7-3 and TRBJ2-1, with D perhaps given as TRBD1 or TRBD2 (5 bases each). Germline V gene lookup returns CDR1 SGHTA and CDR2 FQGTGA. Trimming took 5 bases from V and 7 from J, leaving 18 bases between them. The CDR3 is made up of 15 amino acids. CDR3 sequence (DNA): TGTGCCAGCAGCCGGGGCGGGCCCGAGGAAAATGAGCAGTTCTTC. Residues: CASSRGGPEENEQFF.

The rearrangement links TRBV11-2 to TRBJ1-1; no definite D call. The germline V gene encodes CDR1 SGHAT and CDR2 FQNNGV. Trimming removed 3 bases from V and 1 base from J, with 3 bases in between. The CDR3 totals 12 residues. The CDR3 sequence: CASSFANTEAFF. CDR3 nucleotides: TGTGCCAGCAGCTTTGCGAACACTGAAGCTTTCTTT.

The chain carries TRBV28 and TRBJ1-2; perhaps TRBD1 as D (5 bases). The CDR3 is 13 amino acids. Germline loops: CDR1 MDHEN, CDR2 SYDVKM. The V end was cut by 6 bases, the J end by 2 bases, with 10 bases between. The CDR3 sequence is CASSIDSNYGYTF. The DNA of the CDR3 is TGTGCCAGCAGCATAGACAGCAACTATGGCTACACCTTC.

This clonotype was observed a few times. This sequence joins TRBV6-1 and TRBJ1-5; D is unresolved. This CDR3 has 16 residues. From germline, CDR1 is MNHNS and CDR2 SASEGT. The V and J ends lost 2 bases and 0 bases respectively, with 11 bases between them. CDR3 sequence: CASSELGLGSNQPQHF. The CDR3 nucleotides are TGTGCCAGCAGTGAATTGGGTCTAGGTAGCAATCAGCCCCAGCATTTT.

The chain uses TRBV27 and TRBJ2-3, with a possible D match to TRBD1 (6 bases). V was pared by 4 bases and J by 3 bases, with 11 bases between. CDR1 and CDR2 (germline): MNHEY, SMNVEV (reference sequence). The CDR3 has 14 residues. The chain's CDR3 is CASSWGLATDTQYF. Here the CDR3 DNA reads TGTGCCAGCAGTTGGGGGCTTGCGACAGATACGCAGTATTTT.

The chain recombines TRBV6-8 with TRBJ2-1, with 12 nucleotides matching TRBD1. Germline CDR1 MNHGY, CDR2 SAAAGT. This CDR3 spans 16 amino acids. V dropped 1 base and J dropped 8; count of bases not matched to a gene: 6. CDR3 residues: CASSYFRDRGHHEQFF. The CDR3 DNA is TGTGCCAGCAGTTACTTCCGGGACAGGGGGCATCATGAGCAGTTCTTC.

The rearrangement uses TRBV19 and TRBJ2-5; TRBD1 is a possible D gene (5 bases). The V end lost 1 base, the J end lost 5 bases, and 14 bases lay between the germline ends. The germline CDR1 and CDR2 sequences are LNHDA and SQIVND (reference sequence). This CDR3 has 15 amino acids. CDR3 amino acids: CASSIVPPPGETQYF. CDR3 nucleotide sequence: TGTGCCAGTAGTATAGTCCCCCCTCCAGGGGAGACCCAGTACTTC.

The chain joins TRBV12-3 or TRBV12-4 to TRBJ1-1, with 7 bases matching TRBD1. With V trimmed by 2 bases and J by 0 bases, 6 bases remained unmatched. The CDR3 runs to 16 residues. The CDR3 DNA reads as TGTGCCAGCAGTTTAAGTGGACAGGCCATGAACACTGAAGCTTTCTTT. It translates to CASSLSGQAMNTEAFF.

This clonotype was seen only a few times. The gene calls are TRBV7-3 and TRBJ1-1; D is possibly TRBD1 (5 bases). CDR1 and CDR2 (germline): SGHTA, FQGTGA. Deletions cut 1 base from V and 4 bases from J, with 16 bases between. CDR3 size: 16 residues. CDR3 in amino acids: CASSLRGSRVGTEAFF. The CDR3 DNA reads as TGTGCCAGCAGCTTAAGGGGCAGTCGGGTCGGCACTGAAGCTTTCTTT.

This chain connects TRBV7-6 to TRBJ2-1; the match to TRBD1 covers 7 bases. The V gene end was trimmed by 5 bases and the J gene end by 8 bases; junction bases not matched to a gene: 6. This CDR3 is 13 amino acids long. Per germline, CDR1 SGHVS and CDR2 FNYEAQ. CDR3 in amino acids: CASSIQGWDEQFF. The CDR3 bases are TGTGCCAGCAGCATACAGGGGTGGGATGAGCAGTTCTTC.

The V and J genes are TRBV4-1 and TRBJ2-2, with D perhaps matching TRBD1 (6 bases). The CDR3 covers 16 residues. V was shortened by 3 bases and J by 1 base, with 12 bases between the two germline ends. CDR1 and CDR2 from the germline V gene are MGHRA and YSYEKL. CDR3 sequence reads: CASSHQPTGNTGELFF. DNA for the CDR3: TGCGCCAGCAGCCACCAACCGACAGGGAACACCGGGGAGCTGTTTTTT.